The rows below give T cell receptor beta chains drawn from one sample of a study of cytomegalovirus exposure and HLA in healthy donors. The assay was immunoSEQ multiplex PCR, and TCRdb's table has in-frame clones only and misses some. The data show around 190,000 clones, roughly 74% seen once. The specimen was PBMCs. These receptors were collected from a woman in her 30s in good health and CMV-seropositive. The CDR3 runs from the conserved cysteine through the conserved F or W. D genes are given only for firm matches. A clone size is listed for some rows: how often the clone was seen (once, few, many), or a class if it is expanded.

v_gene,abundance,d_gene,j_gene,CDR3nt,CDR3aa
TRBV2,few,TRBD1,TRBJ2-7,TGTGCCAGCAGGGACAGGGTACGCTACGAGCAGTACTTC,CASRDRVRYEQYF
TRBV29-1,.,TRBD1,TRBJ1-2,TGCAGCGTTGAAGATCTAATAGGACAGGGTCGGGGCTACACCTTC,CSVEDLIGQGRGYTF
TRBV7-2,few,.,TRBJ2-1,TGTGCCAGCAGCCCAATCAGGGGCAATGAGCAGTTCTTC,CASSPIRGNEQFF
TRBV27,.,.,TRBJ1-4,TGTGCCAGCAGTTTTGGGGCGGGAGGTAATGAAAAACTGTTTTTT,CASSFGAGGNEKLFF
TRBV4-2,.,.,TRBJ2-7,TGTGCCAGCAGCCAAGATCCGGGGGACCCCTCCTACGAGCAGTACTTC,CASSQDPGDPSYEQYF
TRBV30,.,TRBD1,TRBJ2-3,TGTGCCTGGAGTAGGGGGCGCGGAGGAGATACGCAGTATTTT,CAWSRGRGGDTQYF
TRBV5-1,.,TRBD1,TRBJ2-1,TGCGCCAGCAGTTTTGGACAGGGAAGATCCTACAATGAGCAGTTCTTC,CASSFGQGRSYNEQFF
TRBV11-1,.,TRBD2,TRBJ2-7,TGTGCCACCGTGACTGGGCGGGAGTGGTACTTC,CATVTGREWYF
TRBV5-1,.,TRBD2,TRBJ2-3,TGCGCCAGCAGCTTGGCGCGGGGGTTAGATACGCAGTATTTT,CASSLARGLDTQYF
TRBV10-1,.,TRBD1,TRBJ2-2,TGCGCCAGCAGTGTCGTACAGGGGCCTACCGGGGAGCTGTTTTTT,CASSVVQGPTGELFF
TRBV5-1,.,.,TRBJ2-6,TGCGCCAGCAGCTCTCCAGCCTCGGGGGGGGCCAACGTCCTGACTTTC,CASSSPASGGANVLTF
TRBV28,.,TRBD2,TRBJ2-7,TGTGCCAGCAGTTCCGGCGGGGAGGGCTCCTACGAGCAGTACTTC,CASSSGGEGSYEQYF
TRBV30,.,.,TRBJ2-7,TGTGCCTGGAGTGTAATTCAGGGCTACGAGCAGTACTTC,CAWSVIQGYEQYF
TRBV18,.,.,TRBJ2-7,TGTGCCAGCTCACCACCGTTCGTTACCTACGAGCAGTACTTC,CASSPPFVTYEQYF
TRBV30,.,TRBD1,TRBJ2-2,TGTGCCTGGAACCAGGGGGCCACCGGGGAGCTGTTTTTT,CAWNQGATGELFF
TRBV7-2,few,TRBD2,TRBJ2-1,TGTGCCAGCAGACTCACTAGCGGGAGTTACAATGAGCAGTTCTTC,CASRLTSGSYNEQFF
TRBV5-1,.,TRBD1,TRBJ2-7,TGCGCCAGCAGCCTAGGTCCCGGGACAGGGTGGAGGAGGAACGAGCAGTACTTC,CASSLGPGTGWRRNEQYF